This paragraph reports one T cell receptor beta chain. The specificity of this receptor is unknown. Base qualities are not provided; no much larger clone lies one nucleotide away. Trimming removed 4 bases from V and 2 bases from J, leaving 11 bases between the germline ends. CDR1 LNHNV and CDR2 YYDKDF were looked up in the germline V gene (reference sequence). Including cysteine and phenylalanine, the CDR3 has 14 amino acids. CDR3 DNA only is kept here, 42 bases in frame from base 1. CD8 naive samples were CD45RO-negative cells positively selected for CCR7, giving a CD45RA+CCR7+ population that excluded TemRA cells. The donors were healthy, HIV-negative adults who had no recently reported acute infections or vaccinations. Only Caucasian adults living in Nashville, Tennessee, USA were represented among the donors. Blood was obtained by leukapheresis, after which PBMCs were separated by Ficoll-Histopaque density gradient centrifugation and cryopreserved in liquid nitrogen vapor phase. Purity and quantity of every magnetically sorted T cell population were checked by analytical flow cytometry. Each sorted fraction had its genomic DNA isolated and then quantified by UV absorbance on a Nanodrop 2000c.

Using the deep immunoSEQ assay, TCR CDR3 regions were amplified from genomic DNA by multiplex PCR. Genomic DNA extracted from each cell subset was distributed evenly over all wells of several immunoSEQ 96-well plates, and each plate served as one replicate. For sorted subsets, 150 to 250 ng of genomic DNA, equivalent to 25,000 to 35,000 T cell genomes, went into each replicate PCR. Purified libraries were quantified with a Qubit 3.0 fluorometer, sized on a Bioanalyzer 2100, and re-quantified with the KAPA Library Quantification kit. A separate single-read 150-cycle Illumina NextSeq 550 flow cell was used to sequence each immunoSEQ 96-well plate. Per the source publication's procedure: The immunoSEQ output contained only junctional sequences without quality scores, so filtering could not match that applied to full-length reads. To assign V/J genes and CDR3, sequences were annotated against IMGT germline references using PyIR, a Python wrapper for IgBLAST v1.9. Reads were removed for weak V/J assignments (E-value above 1e-6), missing CDR3, stop codons, out-of-frame junctions, or ambiguous translated residues. V3J clonotypes were defined as sequences sharing an identical inferred V gene, J gene, and CDR3 amino acid sequence. Percentage overlap between repertoires was calculated by dividing the number of shared unique clonotypes by the size of the smaller repertoire. Three approaches were used to assess repertoire richness: RTK rarefaction, the Chao1 estimator, and Recon v2.1 estimates of unobserved clonotypes. For all TCRbeta clonotypes obtained by the gDNA method from a handful of donors, generation probabilities were computed with OLGA. TCRdb took over this immuneACCESS table, retaining in-frame rearrangements with V and J assigned. Such tables are incomplete; in checked studies, under half of the missing clones stem from an unresolved V gene, and the remainder is unexplained. V and J calls and clone size follow that table, whereas D and trimming were derived from the DNA. The sample profile shows around 2,100,000 clones; about 94% of them were found once. Together, the top ten hold 0.95% to 1.5% of the sample.

This record comes from a study of shared clonotypes between healthy human individuals (dated by TCRdb to the early 2020s). General notes on the study: Three men and a couple of women, aged 18 to 49 years, made up the cohort. Per donor, three plates each were used for CD4 naive and CD4 memory, two for CD8 naive, and one for CD8 memory. To estimate repertoire size and how much clonotype sharing occurs between individuals, the study deeply sequenced the blood TCR repertoires of five healthy adults. To increase sequencing depth and limit assay-specific biases, different laboratories used diverse techniques to prepare libraries and sequence TCR repertoires. Leukapheresis yielded between about 0.85 and 10 billion PBMCs per donor. Broader findings and caveats from the paper: About 5% of naive CD4, around 3.5% of naive CD8, roughly 2.4% of memory CD4, and about 0.4% of memory CD8 clonotypes were shared across a few donors. Pairwise subsampling led to the expectation that sequencing depth would affect the degree of clonotype sharing among donors. The genetic and exposure-history diversity represented was limited by the small number of donors. Sampling was restricted to blood, and TCR repertoires in tissues likely differ from the TCR repertoires found in blood. Larger estimated clonotype richness was generally found for naive subsets than for memory subsets. Incomplete sequencing was indicated by rarefaction of sorted-subset datasets, despite the large sequencing depth. Compared with non-shared clonotypes, clonotypes shared by all four sorted-subset donors had higher generation probabilities.

Sequenced input: naive CD8+ T cells sorted from blood. This specimen's cell subset or site label, interpreted: CD45RA+CCR7+. The sequence was obtained from a young man in good health. The chain uses TRBV15 and TRBJ1-2; too little of a D gene remains to name it. The CDR3 protein sequence reads: CATSTGVTNYGYTF. The nucleotide sequence reads as follows: TGTGCCACCAGCACGGGCGTTACCAACTATGGCTACACCTTC.